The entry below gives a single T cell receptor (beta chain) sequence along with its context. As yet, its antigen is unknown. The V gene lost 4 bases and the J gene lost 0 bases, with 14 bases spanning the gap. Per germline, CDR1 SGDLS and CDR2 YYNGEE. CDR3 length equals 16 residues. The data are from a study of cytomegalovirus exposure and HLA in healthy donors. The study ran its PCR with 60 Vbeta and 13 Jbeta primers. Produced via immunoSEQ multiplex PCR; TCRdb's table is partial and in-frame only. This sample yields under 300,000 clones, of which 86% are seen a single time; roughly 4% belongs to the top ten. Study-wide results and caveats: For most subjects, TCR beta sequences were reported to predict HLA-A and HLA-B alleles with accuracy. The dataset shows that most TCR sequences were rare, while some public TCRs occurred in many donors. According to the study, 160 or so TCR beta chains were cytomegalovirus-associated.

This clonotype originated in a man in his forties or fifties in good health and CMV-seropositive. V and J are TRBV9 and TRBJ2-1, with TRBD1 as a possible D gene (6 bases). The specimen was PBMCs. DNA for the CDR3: TGTGCCAGCAGCCCCAGACAGGTTAGCTCCTACAATGAGCAGTTCTTC. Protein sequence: CASSPRQVSSYNEQFF.